A selection of T cell receptor beta chains follows, all from one sample in a study of blood T cells in healthy people across ages. TCRdb analysed the 5' RACE reads with MiXCR anew, one entry per CDR3 protein. This table holds over a million distinct CDR3 sequences, 20% to 25% found once. These data also formed part of another study, on T cells of mothers and their children.

The sequenced sample was blood. The receptors here all came from a girl aged 2-10 years in good health. CDR3s leave out the opening cysteine and the closing phenylalanine or tryptophan. Each record gives: J gene, clone size, V gene, D gene, CDR3 protein. A D gene is named only where the DNA matches it firmly. Rows give clone size only sometimes, using once, few, many, or a class for an expanded clone.

>TRBJ2-5|NA|TRBV6-1|NA
ASSERDEIETQY
>TRBJ1-2|NA|TRBV18|NA
ASSPPSDGYT
>TRBJ2-5|NA|TRBV27|NA
ASGYSPQETQY
>TRBJ2-1|NA|TRBV12-3/TRBV12-4|NA
ASSWDSGYNEQF
>NA|NA|TRBV20-1|NA
SARPGADEQF
>TRBJ1-2|NA|TRBV7-8|NA
ASSLYRDTRDGYT
>TRBJ1-4|few|TRBV6-6|NA
ASSLIMTGGVF
>TRBJ2-4|NA|TRBV10-3|NA
AISEGTRNIQY
>NA|NA|TRBV24-1|NA
ATSDLFVDEQF
>TRBJ1-2|NA|TRBV5-1|NA
ASSLDGSDWIDGYT
>TRBJ2-3|NA|TRBV6-1|NA
ASSERYGAPGTDTQY
>TRBJ2-1|NA|TRBV28|TRBD2
ASNVAGVNEQF
>TRBJ2-2|NA|TRBV4-2|NA
ASSQEGGDNDTGELF
>TRBJ2-7|NA|TRBV4-1|TRBD1
ASSQPGTGHYEQY
>TRBJ2-7|few|TRBV5-1|NA
ASSLELSSYEQY
>TRBJ2-5|once|TRBV20-1|TRBD2
SALAETQETQY
>TRBJ1-6|NA|TRBV7-2|NA
ASSLRMSVTGSPLH
>NA|NA|TRBV28|TRBD2
ASSKTSPEQY
>TRBJ2-1|few|TRBV6-5|TRBD1
ASSWDRDSLVNEQF
>TRBJ2-5|NA|TRBV10-3|NA
AIKTGANEETQY
>TRBJ1-5|NA|TRBV12-3/TRBV12-4|TRBD1
ASSWGWMRQGARSNQPQH
>TRBJ1-2|few|TRBV28|NA
ASSLLAGSNYGYT
>TRBJ1-2|few|TRBV20-1|NA
SARERRPGQILYGYT
>TRBJ2-5|NA|TRBV7-2|TRBD1
ASSLVGQGGETQY
>TRBJ2-5|NA|TRBV7-9|TRBD1
ASNRLSNRQGVEETQY
>TRBJ2-7|NA|TRBV4-3|NA
ASSPERDLAYEQY
>TRBJ1-1|NA|TRBV27|TRBD1
ASGRDRNTEAF
>TRBJ2-5|NA|TRBV5-5|NA
ASSLGDGAETQY
>TRBJ2-2|once|TRBV29-1|NA
SVGYQPNTGELF
>TRBJ2-7|many|TRBV12-3/TRBV12-4|TRBD2
ASSSTRLAGLYEQY
>TRBJ1-6|NA|TRBV19|TRBD1
ASSLNGQDNSPLH
>TRBJ2-1|NA|TRBV12-3/TRBV12-4|NA
ACSLWVDNEQF
>TRBJ1-5|many|TRBV6-5|NA
ASSPGQINQPQH
>TRBJ1-1|once|TRBV27|NA
ASSPRTDFGEAF
>TRBJ2-5|many|TRBV3-1|NA
ASSPVGQETQY
>TRBJ1-1|few|TRBV7-9|NA
ASSRGAAEAF
>TRBJ2-7|NA|TRBV6-2/TRBV6-3|NA
ASSSGGTGDYEQY
>TRBJ1-4|NA|TRBV12-5|NA
ASGPLNEKLF
>TRBJ2-2|NA|TRBV12-3/TRBV12-4|NA
ASTQNPGELF
>TRBJ2-2|many|TRBV12-3/TRBV12-4|TRBD1
ASRTGTGHTGELF
>TRBJ1-1|once|TRBV5-1|NA
ASSITGTNTEAF
>TRBJ2-3|NA|TRBV5-1|TRBD2
ASSLASGGAKDTQY
>TRBJ2-2|NA|TRBV29-1|NA
SVERTANTGELF
>TRBJ2-7|NA|TRBV21-1|NA
ASSSRRQGSYEQY
>TRBJ2-7|few|TRBV4-3|TRBD2
ASSQASGGANEQY
>NA|few|TRBV27|TRBD1
ASSFGGTGPYEQY
>TRBJ1-1|NA|TRBV7-8|TRBD1
ASSLDRGRWTEAF
>TRBJ2-3|NA|TRBV5-1|TRBD2
ASSSGTSVVDTQY
>TRBJ1-1|once|TRBV5-1|NA
ASSLVVQNTEAF